The 27 T cell receptor beta chains below come from one sample, sequenced in a study of glioma-infiltrating T cells after dendritic cell vaccination. As for time point: after dendritic cell vaccination, including at tumor progression/relapse. The repertoire was sequenced with immunoSEQ multiplex PCR; TCRdb's copy has only in-frame clones and lacks some. In the table there are approximately 50,000 clones, approximately 91% of which are singletons. The specimen was blood, collected after dendritic cell vaccination. Source of these receptors: a human donor with glioblastoma.

CDR3 region: CASSQDLYSNQPQHF. The CDR3 region has the DNA TGCGCCAGCAGCCAAGACTTATATAGCAATCAGCCCCAGCATTTT. The gene calls are TRBV4-1 and TRBJ1-5; D gene ambiguous. The CDR3 has 15 residues. Trimming removed 0 bases from V and 0 bases from J, with 6 bases in between. Germline V gives CDR1 MGHRA, CDR2 YSYEKL.

The genes are TRBV5-1 and TRBJ2-1, with TRBD2 matching 10 bases. This CDR3 contains 18 residues. Germline V lookup: CDR1 SGHRS, CDR2 YFSETQ. V shed 7 bases and J 4 bases; nucleotides not matched to a gene: 17. The CDR3 nucleotides read TGCGCCAGCTCACGGCCCGCTAGCGGGAGCTCAGTTTACAATGAGCAGTTCTTC. Encoded protein: CASSRPASGSSVYNEQFF.

V usage is TRBV29-1 and J usage is TRBJ1-1; D is perhaps TRBD1 (5 bases). The V gene lost 1 base and the J gene lost 3 bases, with 9 bases spanning the gap. Germline values: CDR1 SQVTM, CDR2 ANQGSEA. CDR3 length: 13 residues. The CDR3 bases are TGCAGCGTTGAAGGTTGGGGGGACACTGAAGCTTTCTTT. Its protein is CSVEGWGDTEAFF. The full variable domain, with the rest looked up from reference TRBV29-1 and TRBJ1-1, is SAVISQKPSRDICQRGTSLTIQCQVDSQVTMMFWYRQQPGQSLTLIATANQGSEATYESGFVIDKFPISRPNLTFSTLTVSNMSPEDSSIYLCSVEGWGDTEAFFGQGTRLTVV.

The V call is TRBV7-8, the J call TRBJ1-2; 7 nucleotides agree with TRBD1. From germline, CDR1 is SGHVS and CDR2 FQNEAQ. The ends lost 4 bases at V and 0 bases at J; junction bases unmatched: 5. This CDR3 contains 15 residues. The CDR3 loop reads CASSWSTGTNYGYTF. CDR3 in DNA: TGTGCCAGCAGCTGGTCGACAGGGACTAACTATGGCTACACCTTC.

The rearrangement joins TRBV29-1 to TRBJ1-1, with TRBD1 as a possible D gene (6 bases). The V and J ends lost 4 bases and 7 bases respectively, with 19 bases between them. In germline, CDR1 is SQVTM, CDR2 ANQGSEA. This CDR3 is 14 amino acids long. The CDR3 DNA follows: TGCAGCGTTGTCGTAAGGTCCCAGGACAGTGAAGCTTTCTTT. It specifies CSVVVRSQDSEAFF.

The chain uses TRBV27 and TRBJ2-7; 8 nucleotides align to TRBD2. The germline V gene encodes CDR1 MNHEY and CDR2 SMNVEV (reference sequence). J gave up 3 bases and V 2 bases, and 3 bases lay outside the gene matches. This CDR3 region has 14 residues. The CDR3 is CASSLGAGGYEQYF. CDR3 in DNA: TGTGCCAGCAGTTTAGGGGCGGGGGGCTACGAGCAGTACTTC.

The chain joins TRBV29-1 to TRBJ2-5; 9 positions agree with TRBD1. Unmatched junction bases numbered 10, after V lost 7 bases and J lost 4 bases. Germline-derived CDR1 and CDR2 are SQVTM and ANQGSEA. CDR3 length: 14 residues. The chain's CDR3 is CSALDRGVPETQYF. DNA for the CDR3: TGCAGCGCGCTGGACAGGGGAGTCCCAGAGACCCAGTACTTC.

This rearrangement joins TRBV11-2 to TRBJ2-5, with D uncertain. CDR3 size: 11 residues. Trimming removed 5 bases from V and 8 bases from J, with 9 bases in between. Germline V lookup: CDR1 SGHAT, CDR2 FQNNGV. The CDR3 bases are TGTGCCAGCAGCGAGACTGTAACCCAGTACTTC. It specifies CASSETVTQYF. Full variable domain (outside the CDR3, taken from reference TRBV11-2 and TRBJ2-5): EAGVAQSPRYKIIEKRQSVAFWCNPISGHATLYWYQQILGQGPKLLIQFQNNGVVDDSQLPKDRFSAERLKGVDSTLKIQPAKLEDSAVYLCASSETVTQYFGPGTRLLVL.

This sequence joins TRBV7-2 and TRBJ2-2; 7 positions agree with TRBD1. This CDR3 has 17 amino acids. Trimming took 6 bases from V and 5 from J; bases not matched to a gene: 15. Germline V gene lookup returns CDR1 SGHTA and CDR2 FQGNSA. CDR3 in amino acids: CASRVQGPISKTGELFF. In DNA, the CDR3 is TGTGCCAGCAGGGTACAGGGGCCTATCTCAAAAACCGGGGAGCTGTTTTTT.

This chain joins TRBV29-1 and TRBJ2-3, with D tentatively TRBD2 (6 bases). The germline V and J ends were trimmed by 6 bases and 2 bases, with 9 bases remaining between them. The CDR3 length is 12 residues. Germline V gene data show CDR1 as SQVTM and CDR2 as ANQGSEA. CDR3 sequence (DNA): TGCAGCGTAGGGACTTACACAGATACGCAGTATTTT. It encodes CSVGTYTDTQYF.

The CDR3: CASSPGGARTEAFF. For the CDR3, the DNA is TGTGCCAGCAGTCCCGGGGGGGCGCGGACTGAAGCTTTCTTT. This chain links TRBV6-5 with TRBJ1-1; D might be TRBD1 (6 bases). Trimming pared 5 bases from V and 5 bases from J, leaving 15 bases between. The germline V gene has CDR1 MNHEY and CDR2 SVGAGI. CDR3 length: 14 amino acids.

The chain carries TRBV7-2 and TRBJ1-5; possibly TRBD1 for D (6 bases). The V and J ends lost 5 bases and 2 bases respectively, with 16 bases between them. The CDR3 spans 16 residues. CDR1 is SGHTA and CDR2 is FQGNSA in the germline V gene. The CDR3 DNA sequence: TGTGCCAGCAGCCCGACTCCAGGGGCGGGCAATCAGCCCCAGCATTTT. It is translated as CASSPTPGAGNQPQHF.

The CDR3 nucleotides are TGTGCCAGCTGCCAGGCTGTCAACAATGAGCAGTTCTTC. This gives the protein CASCQAVNNEQFF. The rearrangement uses TRBV18 and TRBJ2-1; no firm D call. CDR3 size: 13 residues. The V end lost 7 bases, the J end lost 5 bases, and 12 bases lay between the germline ends. CDR1 is KGHSH, CDR2 LQKENI, per germline.

V and J are TRBV7-3 and TRBJ1-3; tentative D call: TRBD1 (6 bases). This CDR3 has 15 amino acids. Trimming removed 5 bases from V and 0 bases from J, with 11 bases in between. Germline CDR1 and CDR2: SGHTA and FQGTGA. CDR3 in amino acids: CASSEQGNSGNTIYF. In DNA form, the CDR3 reads TGTGCCAGCAGCGAACAGGGTAACTCTGGAAACACCATATATTTT.

The CDR3 region has the DNA TGTGCCAGCAGAACCGGGACATATGGTACCGGCTACACCTTC. Its protein product is CASRTGTYGTGYTF. The J gene is TRBJ1-2, the V gene TRBV27, with D maybe TRBD1 (6 bases). The V end was cut by 6 bases, the J end by 8 bases, with 19 bases between. The CDR3 has 14 residues. Germline lookup yields CDR1 MNHEY and CDR2 SMNVEV (reference sequence).

The V call is TRBV11-1, the J call TRBJ1-1; tentative D call: TRBD1 (6 bases). Germline CDR1 is SGHAT and CDR2 is FQDESV (reference sequence). The V gene lost 1 base and the J gene lost 5 bases, with 11 bases spanning the gap. The CDR3 length is 14 residues. CDR3 region: CASSLEGGVTEAFF. The CDR3 DNA follows: TGTGCCAGCAGCTTAGAAGGGGGGGTAACTGAAGCTTTCTTT. The full variable domain, in which reference TRBV11-1 and TRBJ1-1 provide the parts outside the CDR3, is EAEVAQSPRYKITEKSQAVAFWCDPISGHATLYWYRQILGQGPELLVQFQDESVVDDSQLPKDRFSAERLKGVDSTLKIQPAELGDSAMYLCASSLEGGVTEAFFGQGTRLTVV.

This chain connects TRBV10-3 to TRBJ2-6; D not resolved. The CDR3 length is 18 residues. Germline-derived CDR1 and CDR2 are ENHRY and SYGVKD. V lost 6 bases and J 3 bases, leaving 21 bases between the germline ends. CDR3 DNA sequence: TGTGCCATCAGGGGCACAGTTTCCCCCCCGAGTGGGGCCAACGTCCTGACTTTC. This translates into CAIRGTVSPPSGANVLTF.

V usage is TRBV27 and J usage is TRBJ2-5; 15 bases map to TRBD2. J gave up 5 bases and V 6 bases, and 4 bases lay outside the gene matches. The germline V gene encodes CDR1 MNHEY and CDR2 SMNVEV (reference sequence). This CDR3 has 15 residues. CDR3 amino acids: CASRSGTSGRETQYF. The CDR3 DNA reads as TGTGCCAGCAGATCCGGGACTAGCGGGAGGGAGACCCAGTACTTC.

V gene TRBV5-1 combines with J gene TRBJ2-3; tentative D call: TRBD2 (5 bases). The CDR3 loop spans 14 amino acids. CDR1 is SGHRS and CDR2 is YFSETQ in the germline V gene. The V end lost 4 bases, the J end lost 2 bases, and 11 bases lay between the germline ends. The CDR3 spells CASSPGLATDTQYF. CDR3 in DNA: TGCGCCAGCAGCCCAGGACTTGCCACAGATACGCAGTATTTT. Full variable domain (rest looked up from reference TRBV5-1 and TRBJ2-3): KAGVTQTPRYLIKTRGQQVTLSCSPISGHRSVSWYQQTPGQGLQFLFEYFSETQRNKGNFPGRFSGRQFSNSRSEMNVSTLELGDSALYLCASSPGLATDTQYFGPGTRLTVL.

The genes are TRBV4-1 and TRBJ2-6; D is ambiguous. The germline V gene encodes CDR1 MGHRA and CDR2 YSYEKL. The CDR3 runs 16 residues. With 0 bases removed from V and 4 bases from J, the gap between germline ends came to 10 bases. The CDR3 loop reads CASSQDPNSGANVLTF. The DNA for the CDR3 is TGCGCCAGCAGCCAAGATCCTAATTCCGGGGCCAACGTCCTGACTTTC.

The rearrangement links TRBV11-2 to TRBJ2-1, with 8 bases aligning to TRBD2. The CDR3 consists of 16 residues. The germline gives CDR1 SGHAT, CDR2 FQNNGV. V shed 0 bases, J shed 8 bases, and the junction held 9 bases outside the gene matches. The CDR3 DNA is TGTGCCAGCAGCTTAGATCTGACGGGAGGGCCCCATGAGCAGTTCTTC. Protein product: CASSLDLTGGPHEQFF.

The chain is built from TRBV5-1 and TRBJ2-7; 10 positions agree with TRBD1. Germline CDR1 SGHRS, CDR2 YFSETQ. CDR3 length: 15 residues. Trimming removed 3 bases from V and 7 bases from J; junction bases left unmatched: 10. CDR3 sequence: CASSYSGTGAGEQYF. The DNA for the CDR3 is TGCGCCAGCAGCTACTCCGGGACAGGGGCGGGGGAGCAGTACTTC.

This clone was seen a single time. This chain joins TRBV19 and TRBJ2-1; maybe TRBD1 (7 bases). The CDR3 is 16 residues long. The germline V gene has CDR1 LNHDA and CDR2 SQIVND (reference sequence). Trimming removed 1 base from V and 8 bases from J, with 18 bases in between. The CDR3, as DNA: TGTGCCAGTAGTATAGTTGCGACAGGGAGGTTGGATGAGCAGTTCTTC. It yields the protein CASSIVATGRLDEQFF.

The chain is built from TRBV5-1 and TRBJ2-2, with D maybe TRBD2 (5 bases). This CDR3 spans 18 amino acids. Germline V gene lookup returns CDR1 SGHRS and CDR2 YFSETQ. Trimming pared 0 bases from V and 2 bases from J, leaving 17 bases between. In nucleotides, the CDR3 is TGCGCCAGCAGCTTGGCCCCCCCTAGCAGACCTAACACCGGGGAGCTGTTTTTT. This gives the protein CASSLAPPSRPNTGELFF.

V usage is TRBV10-3 and J usage is TRBJ1-2; the D is unclear. The CDR3 covers 15 residues. The germline gives CDR1 ENHRY, CDR2 SYGVKD. Trimming removed 2 bases at V and 7 bases at J, with 17 bases between. The CDR3 spells CAISEPSFYIGGYTF. As DNA, the CDR3 is TGTGCCATCAGTGAGCCTTCCTTCTATATCGGTGGCTACACCTTC.

This clone has a single count. This sequence joins TRBV28 and TRBJ2-7, with D maybe TRBD1 (6 bases). V was clipped by 5 bases and J by 4 bases, with 9 bases between them. Germline V gene sequence: CDR1 MDHEN, CDR2 SYDVKM. The CDR3 is made up of 12 amino acids. The CDR3 DNA sequence: TGTGCCAGCAGTGGTGACAGGTACGAGCAGTACTTC. Protein sequence: CASSGDRYEQYF. The full variable domain, rest sourced from reference TRBV28 and TRBJ2-7, is DVKVTQSSRYLVKRTGEKVFLECVQDMDHENMFWYRQDPGLGLRLIYFSYDVKMKEKGDIPEGYSVSREKKERFSLILESASTNQTSMYLCASSGDRYEQYFGPGTRLTVT.

This chain joins TRBV28 and TRBJ2-2; D may be TRBD2 (6 bases). The CDR3 sequence is 15 residues long. The germline V gene has CDR1 MDHEN and CDR2 SYDVKM. Trimming shortened V by 2 bases and J by 3 bases, and 10 bases separated the two germline ends. The CDR3 loop is CASSLASVDTGELFF. The CDR3 DNA follows: TGTGCCAGCAGTTTAGCTAGCGTTGACACCGGGGAGCTGTTTTTT. The whole variable domain, remainder taken from reference TRBV28 and TRBJ2-2, is DVKVTQSSRYLVKRTGEKVFLECVQDMDHENMFWYRQDPGLGLRLIYFSYDVKMKEKGDIPEGYSVSREKKERFSLILESASTNQTSMYLCASSLASVDTGELFFGEGSRLTVL.